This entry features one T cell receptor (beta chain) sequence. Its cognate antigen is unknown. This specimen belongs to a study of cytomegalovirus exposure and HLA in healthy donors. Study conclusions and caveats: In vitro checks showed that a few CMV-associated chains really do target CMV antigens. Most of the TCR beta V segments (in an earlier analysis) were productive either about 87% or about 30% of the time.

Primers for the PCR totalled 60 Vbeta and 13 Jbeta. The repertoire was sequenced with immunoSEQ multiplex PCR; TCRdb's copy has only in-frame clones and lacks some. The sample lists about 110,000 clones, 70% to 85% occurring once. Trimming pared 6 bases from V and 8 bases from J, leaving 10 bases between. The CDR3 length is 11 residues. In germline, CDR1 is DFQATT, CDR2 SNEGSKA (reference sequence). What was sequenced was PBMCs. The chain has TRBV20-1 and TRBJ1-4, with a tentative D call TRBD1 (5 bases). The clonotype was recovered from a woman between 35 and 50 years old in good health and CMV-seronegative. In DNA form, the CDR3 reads TGCAGTGCCGGGCGGGGGGAAAAACTGTTTTTT. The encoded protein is CSAGRGEKLFF.